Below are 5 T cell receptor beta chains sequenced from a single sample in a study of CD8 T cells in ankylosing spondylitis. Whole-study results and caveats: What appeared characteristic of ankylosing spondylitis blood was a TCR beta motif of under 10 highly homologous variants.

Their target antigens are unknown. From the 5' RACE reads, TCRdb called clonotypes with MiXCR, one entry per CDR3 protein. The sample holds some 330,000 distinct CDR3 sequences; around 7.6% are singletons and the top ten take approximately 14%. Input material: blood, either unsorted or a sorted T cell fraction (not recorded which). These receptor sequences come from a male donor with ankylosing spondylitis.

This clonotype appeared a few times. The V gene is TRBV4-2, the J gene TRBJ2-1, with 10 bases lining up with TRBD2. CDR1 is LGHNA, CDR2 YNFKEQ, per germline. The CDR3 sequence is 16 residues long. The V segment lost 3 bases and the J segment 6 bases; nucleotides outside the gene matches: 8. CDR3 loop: CASSQEGLAAFNEQFF. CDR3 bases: TGTGCCAGCAGCCAGGAAGGACTAGCGGCTTTCAATGAGCAGTTCTTC.

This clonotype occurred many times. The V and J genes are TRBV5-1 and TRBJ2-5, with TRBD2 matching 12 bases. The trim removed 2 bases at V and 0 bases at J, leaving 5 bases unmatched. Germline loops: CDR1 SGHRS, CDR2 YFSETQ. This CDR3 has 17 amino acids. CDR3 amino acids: CASSFGLAGWYQETQYF. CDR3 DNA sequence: TGCGCCAGCAGCTTTGGACTAGCGGGGTGGTACCAAGAGACCCAGTACTTC.

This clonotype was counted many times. The CDR3 DNA reads TGTGCCAGCAGCTTATTTTTCCGGGACAGTACACCCCTCCACTTT. It is translated as CASSLFFRDSTPLHF. This chain connects TRBV11-2 to TRBJ1-6; 7 positions match TRBD1. The CDR3 extends over 15 amino acids. Looked up from germline, CDR1 is SGHAT and CDR2 is FQNNGV. With 2 bases clipped from V and 11 bases from J, the junction kept 9 bases outside the gene matches.

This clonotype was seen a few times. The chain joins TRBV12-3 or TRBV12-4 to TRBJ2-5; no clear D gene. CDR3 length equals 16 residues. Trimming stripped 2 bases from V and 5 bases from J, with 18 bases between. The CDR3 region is CASSLSWPEVRETQYF. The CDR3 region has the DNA TGTGCCAGCAGTTTAAGTTGGCCAGAAGTTCGGGAGACCCAGTACTTC.

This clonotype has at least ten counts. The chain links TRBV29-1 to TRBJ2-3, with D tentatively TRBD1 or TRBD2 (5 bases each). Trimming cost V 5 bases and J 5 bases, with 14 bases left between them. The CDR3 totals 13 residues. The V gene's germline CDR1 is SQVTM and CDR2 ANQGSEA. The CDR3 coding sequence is TGCAGCGTTCAACCTGGGGCGGGAGATACGCAGTATTTT. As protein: CSVQPGAGDTQYF.